This TCR beta chain was observed in a study of technical replicates of blood from several donors (TCRdb year 2017). The library was produced with the immunoSEQ multiplex PCR assay. TCRdb stores this immuneACCESS table with in-frame sequences only. Part of the clones is absent; in the studies checked, under half of the shortfall reflects unresolved V genes, and no reason is known for the rest. This sample gives about 15,000 clones in total; over 80% of them show up just once. 9.5% to 15% of the sample goes to the ten largest clones. The CDR1 and CDR2 encoded by the germline V gene are LGHNA and YNFKEQ. The CDR3 holds 15 amino acids from the cysteine to the phenylalanine. The retained sequence is limited to the CDR3, 45 bases, with the frame set at the first base. Ends trimmed: V by 4 bases, J by 5 bases; bases unmatched to a gene: 8. With regard to this clone: Which antigen it targets is not known. Base quality data are lacking; no much larger clone is found one base away.

Sample: PBMCs. The sequence derives from a human donor in good health. Rearrangement joined TRBV4-2 to TRBJ2-7; 10 nucleotides in the junction match TRBD1. Here is the DNA: TGTGCCAGCAGCCGTGACAGGGGGCATAAGGACGAGCAGTACTTC. This codes for CASSRDRGHKDEQYF.